Each of the 20 T cell receptor beta chains below was sequenced from the same sample in a study of cytomegalovirus exposure and HLA in healthy donors (TCRdb year 2017). Library preparation used the immunoSEQ multiplex PCR assay. A mixture of 60 forward primers for TCR Vbeta segments and 13 reverse primers for TCR Jbeta segments was used in the multiplex PCR. TCRdb took over this immuneACCESS table, retaining in-frame rearrangements with V and J assigned. Such tables are incomplete; in checked studies, under half of the missing clones stem from an unresolved V gene, and the remainder is unexplained. The sample table lists a few hundred thousand clones, about 74% of them with a count of one. The top ten constitute roughly 2% of the sample. Sequences were obtained from PBMCs. The receptor set was obtained from a woman in her thirties in good health and CMV-seronegative.

This sequence joins TRBV11-2 and TRBJ2-1; possibly TRBD1 for D (5 bases). The CDR3 is 15 amino acids. Germline lookup yields CDR1 SGHAT and CDR2 FQNNGV. Trimming pared 2 bases from V and 4 bases from J, leaving 12 bases between. DNA of the CDR3: TGTGCCAGCAGCTTATTGGGGCAGAGATACAATGAGCAGTTCTTC. Encoded protein: CASSLLGQRYNEQFF.

Turning to this clone: Distinct nucleotide sequences in the sample also encode this CDR3. The gene calls are TRBV18 and TRBJ1-2, with a weak D call TRBD1 (5 bases). V gave up 2 bases and J gave up 3 bases, with 7 bases separating them. CDR1 is KGHSH and CDR2 is LQKENI in the germline V gene. The CDR3 is made up of 13 amino acids. CDR3 protein: CASSPGADYGYTF. CDR3 nucleotide sequence: TGTGCCAGCTCACCAGGGGCAGACTATGGCTACACCTTC.

V usage is TRBV9 and J usage is TRBJ2-1; perhaps TRBD2 as D (6 bases). Germline V CDR1 and CDR2: SGDLS, YYNGEE. Trimming took 4 bases from V and 4 from J, leaving 18 bases between them. The CDR3 sequence is 16 residues long. The CDR3 nucleotides read TGTGCCAGCAGCCCAAAGTCGGGGGTGGAGTACAATGAGCAGTTCTTC. It codes for CASSPKSGVEYNEQFF.

The chain is built from TRBV6-1 and TRBJ2-7; tentatively, D is TRBD2 (6 bases). Germline CDR1 MNHNS, CDR2 SASEGT. The germline V and J ends were trimmed by 2 bases and 4 bases, with 12 bases remaining between them. This CDR3 region has 14 residues. The CDR3 nucleotides read TGTGCCAGCAGTGAACGAGGGACTCTATACGAGCAGTACTTC. Its translation: CASSERGTLYEQYF.

The chain combines TRBV4-2 with TRBJ2-3, with a weak D call TRBD2 (5 bases). Germline V gene sequence: CDR1 LGHNA, CDR2 YNFKEQ. V dropped 0 bases and J dropped 5 bases, with 12 bases sitting between them. The CDR3 contains 15 residues. CDR3 sequence: CASSQEGDRGDTQYF. The CDR3 nucleotides read TGTGCCAGCAGCCAAGAAGGAGACCGGGGAGATACGCAGTATTTT.

Comments on this clone: The sample carries other DNA sequences with the same CDR3. The chain employs TRBV6-5 and TRBJ2-2; 7 bases map to TRBD2. The CDR3 has 15 amino acids. Germline assignment: CDR1 MNHEY and CDR2 SVGAGI. V lost 4 bases to trimming and J lost 1 base; unmatched junction nucleotides: 3. The CDR3 here is CASSFRTRNTGELFF. The DNA for the CDR3 is TGTGCCAGCAGTTTTAGGACTAGGAACACCGGGGAGCTGTTTTTT.

A single count supports this clone. The V call is TRBV7-2, the J call TRBJ2-1; unclear D gene. Germline CDR1 is SGHTA and CDR2 is FQGNSA. This CDR3 has 13 residues. The V end was cut by 3 bases, the J end by 0 bases, with 3 bases between. The CDR3 sequence: CASSLSSYNEQFF. Written as DNA, the CDR3 is TGTGCCAGCAGCTTGAGCTCCTACAATGAGCAGTTCTTC.

The V and J genes are TRBV4-1 and TRBJ1-4, with D perhaps TRBD1 (5 bases). This CDR3 is built from 18 residues. V gave up 2 bases and J gave up 8 bases, with 24 bases separating them. In germline, CDR1 is MGHRA, CDR2 YSYEKL. This chain's CDR3 is CASSQSLYSGRQPEKLFF. The CDR3 DNA reads TGCGCCAGCAGCCAATCCCTATATTCAGGCAGACAGCCAGAAAAACTGTTTTTT.

The table lists this clone with a count of one. The chain carries TRBV10-1 and TRBJ1-1, with 7 bases lining up with TRBD1. The CDR3 contains 14 residues. V lost 0 bases, J lost 7 bases, and 5 bases stayed unmatched. Germline-derived CDR1 and CDR2 are WNHNN and SYGVQD (reference sequence). CDR3 bases: TGCGCCAGCAGTGAGTCAGGGGGCGCGGGTGAAGCTTTCTTT. It codes for CASSESGGAGEAFF.

This clone appeared a few times. The V gene is TRBV2, the J gene TRBJ2-1, with TRBD2 matching 9 bases. Trimming cost V 4 bases and J 4 bases; bases outside gene matches: 8. Germline assignment: CDR1 SNHLY and CDR2 FYNNEI. This CDR3 is 16 amino acids long. The CDR3 region is CASSAGGGGPYNEQFF. In DNA, the CDR3 is TGTGCCAGCAGTGCCGGCGGGGGGGGTCCGTACAATGAGCAGTTCTTC.

The chain carries TRBV11-2 and TRBJ2-7; D might be TRBD2 (5 bases). This CDR3 is built from 12 residues. V lost 5 bases and J 5 bases, leaving 10 bases between the germline ends. Per germline, CDR1 SGHAT and CDR2 FQNNGV. The CDR3 spells CASSQASHEQYF. CDR3 sequence (DNA): TGTGCCAGCAGCCAGGCTAGCCACGAGCAGTACTTC. Full variable domain (outside the CDR3, taken from reference TRBV11-2 and TRBJ2-7): EAGVAQSPRYKIIEKRQSVAFWCNPISGHATLYWYQQILGQGPKLLIQFQNNGVVDDSQLPKDRFSAERLKGVDSTLKIQPAKLEDSAVYLCASSQASHEQYFGPGTRLTVT.

V is TRBV30 and J is TRBJ2-3; D gene uncertain. In germline, CDR1 is GTSNPN, CDR2 SVGIG (reference sequence). CDR3 length: 12 residues. V gave up 5 bases and J gave up 8 bases, with 14 bases separating them. The CDR3 coding sequence is TGTGCCTGGGAGACTCGTCGCGGTACGCAGTATTTT. Translating gives CAWETRRGTQYF.

This chain uses TRBV21-1 with TRBJ1-2; the listed D gene, TRBD1, was not tested against the DNA. TRBV21-1 is a documented pseudogene. The CDR3 length is 14 residues. CDR3 in amino acids: CASSEEGSGYGYTF. In DNA form, the CDR3 reads TGTGCCAGCAGCGAAGAGGGTTCAGGGTATGGCTACACCTTC.

V and J are TRBV10-3 and TRBJ2-3, with D perhaps matching TRBD2 (5 bases). The CDR3 length is 15 residues. Trimming cost V 2 bases and J 2 bases, with 11 bases left between them. The germline CDR1 and CDR2 sequences are ENHRY and SYGVKD. Here the CDR3 reads CAISEAGGDTDTQYF. CDR3 sequence (DNA): TGTGCCATCAGTGAGGCGGGTGGGGACACAGATACGCAGTATTTT.

The genes are TRBV19 and TRBJ1-5, with a weak D call TRBD1 (5 bases). The CDR3 runs 16 residues. Germline CDR1 and CDR2: LNHDA and SQIVND (reference sequence). Trimming removed 2 bases at V and 2 bases at J, with 13 bases between. For the CDR3, the DNA is TGTGCCAGTAGTATAAGCTCAGGGAACGGCAATCAGCCCCAGCATTTT. It specifies CASSISSGNGNQPQHF.

In the case of this clone: One end of the junction does not line up with germline, which may come from a read error. V gene TRBV7-9 combines with J gene TRBJ2-1; 13 nucleotides match TRBD2. The CDR3 contains 17 residues. CDR1 and CDR2 (germline): SEHNR, FQNEAQ (reference sequence). The CDR3 coding sequence is TGTGTCAGCAGCCCCCGGACTAGCGGGAGATGGTACAATGAGCAGTTCTTC. Translating it yields CVSSPRTSGRWYNEQFF.

CDR3 protein: CASSPGVVGGVYNEQFF. The CDR3 DNA follows: TGTGCCAGCAGCCCTGGGGTCGTGGGGGGGGTATACAATGAGCAGTTCTTC. The chain recombines TRBV9 with TRBJ2-1; 7 nucleotides agree with TRBD2. J was trimmed by 4 bases and V by 4 bases; bases with no gene match: 14. This CDR3 contains 17 residues. Germline CDR1 SGDLS, CDR2 YYNGEE.

V is TRBV11-2 and J is TRBJ2-7; D gene uncertain. Looked up from germline, CDR1 is SGHAT and CDR2 is FQNNGV. CDR3 length: 14 residues. V was shortened by 3 bases and J by 3 bases, with 12 bases between the two germline ends. CDR3 coding DNA: TGTGCCAGCAGCTTTTTTGCGGAGAACTACGAGCAGTACTTC. Its translation: CASSFFAENYEQYF.

A few counts support this clone. The chain uses TRBV15 and TRBJ1-3; D is unresolved. Trimming stripped 0 bases from V and 2 bases from J, with 8 bases between. CDR3 length: 15 residues. Germline V CDR1 and CDR2: LNHNV, YYDKDF (reference sequence). The CDR3 here is CATSRDPVTGNTIYF. The CDR3 DNA reads as TGTGCCACCAGCAGAGACCCAGTCACTGGAAACACCATATATTTT.

The J gene is TRBJ2-5, the V gene TRBV9, with TRBD2 matching over 12 bases. This CDR3 has 16 amino acids. Trimming at V came to 4 bases and at J to 4 bases, leaving 8 bases not matched to a gene. Per germline, CDR1 SGDLS and CDR2 YYNGEE. The DNA for the CDR3 is TGTGCCAGCAGCTCCAACCTAGCGGGGGGGAGAGAGACCCAGTACTTC. Its translation is CASSSNLAGGRETQYF.